The T cell receptor (beta chain) described here comes from a study of blood T cell repertoires in COVID-19. At the level of the study: There were acute and convalescent COVID-19 samples, and they came from the United States, Italy and Spain.

This clone was picked up one time. The CDR3 is 14 residues long. Trimming cost V 8 bases and J 4 bases, with 15 bases left between them. In germline, CDR1 is MNHEY, CDR2 SVGAGI. Clones were sequenced by immunoSEQ multiplex PCR, and TCRdb holds only the in-frame ones, with some missing. The table has roughly 300,000 clones, around nine tenths seen once; the top ten hold 1% to 1.3%. Adults between roughly 18 and 89 years of age took part from 24 US areas. Recovered status applied to Cohort 3 donors who had two consecutive negative PCRs. It also applied to those with clearance or with symptom resolution.

The clonotype comes from a woman aged 30 to 39 who had recovered from COVID-19. The sample consisted of PBMCs or T cells enriched from blood (not recorded which). The chain employs TRBV6-5 and TRBJ1-5; D remains ambiguous. The CDR3 reads CASRSRQTNQPQHF. The CDR3 DNA follows: TGTGCCAGCCGCTCGAGACAAACGAATCAGCCCCAGCATTTT.